This passage covers 9 T cell receptor beta chains from one sample sequenced in a study of shared clonotypes between healthy human individuals. Sequencing used immunoSEQ multiplex PCR; TCRdb keeps in-frame clones, though not all of them. There are a few million clones in the sample; over 85% occur only once, and over 0.12% lies in the top ten. Specimen: naive CD4+ T cells sorted from blood. Stated subset: CD45RA+ positively selected. Receptors were obtained from a man between 18 and 29 years old in good health.

The rearrangement joins TRBV6-1 to TRBJ2-1; D may be TRBD2 (7 bases). V lost 10 bases and J lost 7, with 20 bases in between. Germline V gene lookup returns CDR1 MNHNS and CDR2 SASEGT. The length of the CDR3 is 14 residues. The CDR3 bases are TGTGCCACATTAGGGGGACTACCGACTAATGAGCAGTTCTTC. Its protein is CATLGGLPTNEQFF.

The chain joins TRBV6-1 to TRBJ2-5, with D possibly called TRBD1 or TRBD2 (5 bases each). V lost 6 bases, J lost 2 bases, and 13 bases lay in between. CDR3 size: 14 residues. Per germline, CDR1 MNHNS and CDR2 SASEGT. The DNA for the CDR3 is TGTGCCAGCAGGCCCGGGACGGTACAAGAGACCCAGTACTTC. Protein: CASRPGTVQETQYF.

Points on this clone: The junction departs from germline at one end; a sequencing error may be responsible. The chain links TRBV6-5 to TRBJ1-1; 7 nucleotides match TRBD1. The CDR3 has 15 amino acids. Germline V gene lookup returns CDR1 MNHEY and CDR2 SVGAGI. The CDR3 protein is CASQPGQTLKTEAFF. In nucleotides, the CDR3 is TGTGCCAGCCAGCCGGGACAGACCTTGAAGACTGAAGCTTTCTTT.

The gene calls are TRBV11-3 and TRBJ2-3, with D unresolved. This CDR3 comprises 12 residues. V shed 5 bases and J shed 6 bases, with 9 bases lying between them. Germline V lookup: CDR1 SGHNT, CDR2 YENEEA. The CDR3: CASSPDGDTQYF. Written as DNA, the CDR3 is TGTGCCAGCAGCCCCGATGGGGATACGCAGTATTTT.

This chain connects TRBV7-9 to TRBJ2-5, with D perhaps assigned TRBD1 or TRBD2 (5 bases each). The CDR3 is 15 amino acids. V dropped 6 bases and J dropped 1 base, with 15 bases sitting between them. Germline CDR1 is SEHNR and CDR2 is FQNEAQ (reference sequence). In DNA, the CDR3 is TGTGCCAGCAGTCGAGGCCGGGGCCGCCAAGAGACCCAGTACTTC. It codes for CASSRGRGRQETQYF.

The chain has TRBV5-1 and TRBJ1-3, with D maybe TRBD1 (6 bases). Germline V gene lookup returns CDR1 SGHRS and CDR2 YFSETQ. CDR3 length: 16 residues. With 4 bases removed from V and 2 bases from J, the gap between germline ends came to 16 bases. Here the CDR3 reads CASSDDPGTTGNTIYF. Written as DNA, the CDR3 is TGCGCCAGCAGCGATGACCCCGGGACAACTGGAAACACCATATATTTT.

The chain links TRBV7-9 to TRBJ2-3; no clear D gene. Germline CDR1 is SEHNR and CDR2 is FQNEAQ (reference sequence). CDR3 length equals 13 residues. V lost 1 base and J 4 bases, leaving 6 bases between the germline ends. CDR3 sequence (DNA): TGTGCCAGCAGCTTAGTAGGGCCAGATACGCAGTATTTT. Its protein product is CASSLVGPDTQYF.

This clone was picked up one time. V and J are TRBV2 and TRBJ2-5, with 7 bases aligning to TRBD2. The CDR3 is made up of 15 amino acids. Germline values: CDR1 SNHLY, CDR2 FYNNEI. Trimming cost V 2 bases and J 4 bases; bases outside gene matches: 7. CDR3 in amino acids: CASSESGASGETQYF. Written as DNA, the CDR3 is TGTGCCAGCAGTGAAAGCGGGGCAAGCGGAGAGACCCAGTACTTC.

V is TRBV2 and J is TRBJ2-7, with D perhaps given as TRBD1 or TRBD2 (6 bases each). V was shortened by 6 bases and J by 0 bases, with 12 bases between the two germline ends. The CDR3 is 14 residues long. Germline assignment: CDR1 SNHLY and CDR2 FYNNEI. CDR3 in DNA: TGTGCCAGCAGGGAGGGGGAACTCTCCTACGAGCAGTACTTC. Translating gives CASREGELSYEQYF.